Listed below are T cell receptor beta chains from one sample, sequenced in a study of identical twins. TCRdb redid the calling of the 5' RACE reads with MiXCR, one entry per CDR3 protein. The table has 500,000 to 550,000 distinct CDR3 sequences, more than 20% seen once. These data also formed part of another study, on yellow fever vaccine responses in identical twins.

Sequences were obtained from CD4+ T cells sorted from blood. These receptors originate from a woman younger than 30 in good health. CDR3s include the opening cysteine and the closing phenylalanine or tryptophan. The order of the fields is clone size, V gene, J gene, D gene, CDR3 protein, CDR3 DNA. The D gene is left open where the match is weak. Clone size is given for some rows only: seen once, a few or many times, or a class if the clone is expanded.

clone_size: few; v_call: TRBV3-1; j_call: TRBJ1-2; d_call: TRBD1; cdr3_aa: CASSQNINPGQGRDGYTF; cdr3_nt: TGTGCCAGCAGCCAAAACATAAACCCGGGACAGGGTAGAGATGGCTACACCTTC
clone_size: NA; v_call: TRBV12-3/TRBV12-4; j_call: TRBJ2-1; d_call: TRBD2; cdr3_aa: CASTRTSGNHNEQFF; cdr3_nt: TGTGCCAGCACCAGGACTAGCGGGAACCACAATGAGCAGTTCTTC
clone_size: NA; v_call: TRBV20-1; j_call: TRBJ2-3; d_call: NA; cdr3_aa: CSATIAVDYTDTQYF; cdr3_nt: TGCAGTGCTACCATAGCGGTAGACTACACAGATACGCAGTATTTT
clone_size: NA; v_call: TRBV28; j_call: TRBJ2-3; d_call: NA; cdr3_aa: CASSPSSSAGLVVGTQYF; cdr3_nt: TGTGCCAGCAGTCCCTCCTCCTCGGCTGGGTTGGTCGTGGGAACGCAGTATTTT
clone_size: few; v_call: TRBV11-2; j_call: TRBJ1-6; d_call: TRBD1; cdr3_aa: CASSPRPTGDNSPLHF; cdr3_nt: TGTGCCAGCAGCCCCCGCCCGACAGGGGACAATTCACCCCTCCACTTT
clone_size: NA; v_call: TRBV5-1; j_call: TRBJ2-5; d_call: TRBD1; cdr3_aa: CASTTPTGLGETQYF; cdr3_nt: TGCGCCAGCACCACCCCGACAGGGTTAGGAGAGACCCAGTACTTC
clone_size: NA; v_call: TRBV3-1; j_call: TRBJ1-5; d_call: NA; cdr3_aa: CASSQSTGLTRPQHF; cdr3_nt: TGTGCCAGCAGCCAATCCACGGGGTTGACCAGACCCCAGCATTTT
clone_size: many; v_call: TRBV12-3/TRBV12-4; j_call: TRBJ1-6; d_call: TRBD1; cdr3_aa: CASSDTGTGNSPLHF; cdr3_nt: TGTGCCAGCAGCGATACCGGGACAGGGAATTCACCCCTCCACTTT
clone_size: few; v_call: TRBV5-1; j_call: TRBJ2-7; d_call: NA; cdr3_aa: CASSLANYEQYF; cdr3_nt: TGCGCCAGCAGCTTGGCCAACTACGAGCAGTACTTC
clone_size: few; v_call: TRBV6-1; j_call: TRBJ2-2; d_call: NA; cdr3_aa: CASSVTASNTGELFF; cdr3_nt: TGTGCCAGCAGTGTGACAGCCTCGAACACCGGGGAGCTGTTTTTT
clone_size: few; v_call: TRBV18; j_call: TRBJ2-1; d_call: NA; cdr3_aa: CASASQSPEKQFF; cdr3_nt: TGTGCCAGCGCGTCCCAGTCTCCCGAAAAGCAGTTCTTC
clone_size: NA; v_call: TRBV27; j_call: TRBJ2-7; d_call: NA; cdr3_aa: CASSFRGQGEQYF; cdr3_nt: TGTGCCAGCAGTTTCCGGGGACAAGGAGAGCAGTACTTC
clone_size: few; v_call: TRBV25-1; j_call: TRBJ1-6; d_call: NA; cdr3_aa: CASSQGGSSPLHF; cdr3_nt: TGTGCCAGCAGCCAAGGGGGTAGTTCACCCCTCCACTTT
clone_size: few; v_call: TRBV11-2; j_call: TRBJ2-2; d_call: NA; cdr3_aa: CASSLDRGSGPVTRELFF; cdr3_nt: TGTGCCAGCAGCTTAGATCGGGGAAGCGGGCCAGTTACTAGAGAGCTGTTTTTT
clone_size: NA; v_call: TRBV11-2; j_call: TRBJ1-6; d_call: NA; cdr3_aa: CASSLEQAQNSPLHF; cdr3_nt: TGTGCCAGCAGCTTAGAACAGGCTCAGAATTCACCCCTCCACTTT
clone_size: NA; v_call: TRBV15; j_call: TRBJ2-5; d_call: NA; cdr3_aa: CATSRDFGGQETQYF; cdr3_nt: TGTGCCACCAGCAGAGATTTTGGGGGCCAAGAGACCCAGTACTTC
clone_size: few; v_call: TRBV12-3/TRBV12-4; j_call: TRBJ2-1; d_call: NA; cdr3_aa: CASSLISPSSYNEQFF; cdr3_nt: TGTGCCAGCAGTTTAATTAGCCCCAGCTCCTACAATGAGCAGTTCTTC
clone_size: NA; v_call: TRBV14; j_call: TRBJ2-6; d_call: TRBD1; cdr3_aa: CASGRGFYSGANVLTF; cdr3_nt: TGTGCCAGCGGCAGGGGGTTCTACTCTGGGGCCAACGTCCTGACTTTC
clone_size: NA; v_call: TRBV4-1; j_call: TRBJ2-5; d_call: TRBD1; cdr3_aa: CASSQGTTGGERQTQYF; cdr3_nt: TGCGCCAGCAGCCAAGGAACTACAGGGGGCGAGCGGCAGACCCAGTACTTC
clone_size: few; v_call: TRBV5-1; j_call: TRBJ2-3; d_call: TRBD2; cdr3_aa: CASSGRGRDTDTQYF; cdr3_nt: TGCGCCAGCAGCGGGAGGGGAAGGGACACAGATACGCAGTATTTT
clone_size: few; v_call: TRBV7-3; j_call: TRBJ2-5; d_call: NA; cdr3_aa: CASSPHIQETQYF; cdr3_nt: TGTGCCAGCAGCCCCCATATCCAAGAGACCCAGTACTTC
clone_size: NA; v_call: TRBV10-3; j_call: TRBJ1-5; d_call: TRBD1; cdr3_aa: CAISDRQGDQPQHF; cdr3_nt: TGTGCCATCAGCGACCGACAGGGAGATCAGCCCCAGCATTTT
clone_size: few; v_call: TRBV5-1; j_call: TRBJ1-4; d_call: TRBD1; cdr3_aa: CASSFDGTANEKLFF; cdr3_nt: TGCGCCAGCAGCTTTGACGGGACAGCGAATGAAAAACTGTTTTTT
clone_size: NA; v_call: TRBV12-3/TRBV12-4; j_call: TRBJ2-7; d_call: NA; cdr3_aa: CASSLGGDRGYEQYF; cdr3_nt: TGTGCCAGCAGTTTAGGGGGGGACCGAGGCTACGAGCAGTACTTC
clone_size: NA; v_call: TRBV6-5; j_call: TRBJ1-2; d_call: NA; cdr3_aa: CASSMTGGNYGYTF; cdr3_nt: TGTGCCAGCAGTATGACTGGGGGTAACTATGGCTACACCTTC
clone_size: NA; v_call: TRBV15; j_call: TRBJ2-7; d_call: NA; cdr3_aa: CATSRQVSSYEQYF; cdr3_nt: TGTGCCACCAGCAGACAGGTGAGCTCCTACGAGCAGTACTTC
clone_size: many; v_call: TRBV5-1; j_call: TRBJ1-4; d_call: NA; cdr3_aa: CASRTATNEKLFF; cdr3_nt: TGCGCCAGCCGGACAGCAACTAATGAAAAACTGTTTTTT
clone_size: NA; v_call: TRBV14; j_call: TRBJ2-3; d_call: NA; cdr3_aa: CASSQKWGQRNESTDTQYF; cdr3_nt: TGTGCCAGCAGCCAAAAATGGGGACAAAGAAACGAGAGCACAGATACGCAGTATTTT
clone_size: NA; v_call: TRBV20-1; j_call: TRBJ2-2; d_call: TRBD2; cdr3_aa: CSANPTSGEINTGELFF; cdr3_nt: TGCAGTGCTAACCCGACTAGCGGGGAGATAAACACCGGGGAGCTGTTTTTT
clone_size: few; v_call: TRBV5-6; j_call: TRBJ2-3; d_call: TRBD2; cdr3_aa: CASSSGTSDMQYF; cdr3_nt: TGTGCCAGCAGCTCCGGGACTAGCGATATGCAGTATTTT
clone_size: many; v_call: TRBV7-9; j_call: TRBJ2-1; d_call: TRBD2; cdr3_aa: CASSLSGRSSYNEQFF; cdr3_nt: TGTGCCAGCAGCTTAAGCGGGAGGAGCTCCTACAATGAGCAGTTCTTC
clone_size: few; v_call: TRBV7-2; j_call: TRBJ2-3; d_call: NA; cdr3_aa: CASSLVASLHTDTQYF; cdr3_nt: TGTGCCAGCAGCTTAGTGGCTAGCCTGCACACAGATACGCAGTATTTT
clone_size: NA; v_call: TRBV15; j_call: TRBJ1-2; d_call: NA; cdr3_aa: CATSGTGTANYGYTF; cdr3_nt: TGTGCCACCAGCGGAACAGGGACGGCAAACTATGGCTACACCTTC
clone_size: few; v_call: TRBV10-3; j_call: TRBJ2-3; d_call: NA; cdr3_aa: CATRPTVITDTQYF; cdr3_nt: TGTGCCACCCGGCCGACAGTTATCACAGATACGCAGTATTTT
clone_size: few; v_call: TRBV12-3/TRBV12-4; j_call: TRBJ2-7; d_call: NA; cdr3_aa: CASSLLRLPSREQYF; cdr3_nt: TGTGCCAGCAGTTTATTGAGGCTACCCTCGCGGGAGCAGTACTTC
clone_size: NA; v_call: TRBV12-3/TRBV12-4; j_call: TRBJ1-6; d_call: NA; cdr3_aa: CASTYGGWNSPLHF; cdr3_nt: TGTGCCAGCACCTACGGGGGTTGGAATTCACCCCTCCACTTT
clone_size: NA; v_call: TRBV2; j_call: TRBJ1-2; d_call: NA; cdr3_aa: CASANLGGGQRGGNYGYTF; cdr3_nt: TGTGCCAGCGCAAACCTCGGGGGGGGTCAGCGCGGGGGAAACTATGGCTACACCTTC
clone_size: NA; v_call: TRBV5-1; j_call: TRBJ2-3; d_call: TRBD2; cdr3_aa: CASSLAAGAGDTQYF; cdr3_nt: TGCGCCAGCAGCTTGGCGGCGGGAGCAGGGGATACGCAGTATTTT
clone_size: NA; v_call: TRBV7-9; j_call: TRBJ1-1; d_call: NA; cdr3_aa: CASSLKGPGTEAFF; cdr3_nt: TGTGCCAGCAGCTTAAAGGGTCCGGGCACTGAAGCTTTCTTT
clone_size: NA; v_call: TRBV12-3/TRBV12-4; j_call: TRBJ1-5; d_call: TRBD1; cdr3_aa: CASRSDRVGQPQHF; cdr3_nt: TGTGCCAGCAGATCGGACAGGGTCGGTCAGCCCCAGCATTTT
clone_size: few; v_call: TRBV12-3/TRBV12-4; j_call: TRBJ2-1; d_call: NA; cdr3_aa: CASSFGDVASYNEQFF; cdr3_nt: TGTGCCAGCAGTTTCGGCGACGTAGCCTCTTACAATGAGCAGTTCTTC
clone_size: NA; v_call: TRBV3-1; j_call: TRBJ2-1; d_call: NA; cdr3_aa: CASSHPLWNEQFF; cdr3_nt: TGTGCCAGCAGCCACCCACTTTGGAATGAGCAGTTCTTC
clone_size: few; v_call: TRBV7-8; j_call: TRBJ1-5; d_call: NA; cdr3_aa: CASSLLRYSNQPQHF; cdr3_nt: TGTGCCAGCAGCTTACTTAGATATAGCAATCAGCCCCAGCATTTT
clone_size: few; v_call: TRBV7-2; j_call: TRBJ2-1; d_call: NA; cdr3_aa: CASSFQPDEQFF; cdr3_nt: TGTGCCAGCAGCTTTCAGCCCGATGAGCAGTTCTTC
clone_size: NA; v_call: TRBV27; j_call: TRBJ2-7; d_call: TRBD2; cdr3_aa: CASSSQLAGVGEQYF; cdr3_nt: TGTGCCAGCAGTTCCCAGCTAGCGGGAGTTGGGGAGCAGTACTTC
clone_size: NA; v_call: TRBV28; j_call: TRBJ2-7; d_call: NA; cdr3_aa: CASTNGAVSYEQYF; cdr3_nt: TGTGCCAGCACCAACGGGGCGGTCTCCTACGAGCAGTACTTC
clone_size: many; v_call: TRBV12-3/TRBV12-4; j_call: TRBJ1-1; d_call: NA; cdr3_aa: CASSLVRNTEAFF; cdr3_nt: TGTGCCAGCAGTTTAGTCCGGAACACTGAAGCTTTCTTT
clone_size: once; v_call: TRBV11-2; j_call: TRBJ2-5; d_call: TRBD2; cdr3_aa: CASRKPGRLAGQETQYF; cdr3_nt: TGTGCCAGCAGAAAGCCGGGGAGACTAGCGGGACAAGAGACCCAGTACTTC
clone_size: NA; v_call: TRBV20-1; j_call: TRBJ2-3; d_call: TRBD2; cdr3_aa: CSAPSGGAYTDTQYF; cdr3_nt: TGCAGTGCACCTAGCGGGGGGGCTTACACAGATACGCAGTATTTT
clone_size: NA; v_call: TRBV20-1; j_call: TRBJ1-2; d_call: NA; cdr3_aa: CSAIQGIGYGYTF; cdr3_nt: TGCAGTGCTATCCAGGGGATCGGCTATGGCTACACCTTC
clone_size: NA; v_call: TRBV14; j_call: TRBJ2-2; d_call: TRBD2; cdr3_aa: CASSRRLTSGNTGELFF; cdr3_nt: TGTGCCAGCAGCCGTAGACTGACTAGCGGGAACACCGGGGAGCTGTTTTTT
clone_size: few; v_call: TRBV5-1; j_call: TRBJ1-4; d_call: NA; cdr3_aa: CASSVDRKENEKLFF; cdr3_nt: TGCGCCAGCAGCGTCGACCGAAAGGAAAATGAAAAACTGTTTTTT
clone_size: few; v_call: TRBV20-1; j_call: TRBJ2-1; d_call: TRBD2; cdr3_aa: CSARASGSFYEQFF; cdr3_nt: TGCAGTGCCAGAGCTAGCGGGAGTTTCTATGAGCAGTTCTTC